Listed here are 28 T cell receptor beta chains from one sample, sequenced in a study of T cell responses to AZD1222 COVID-19 vaccine. Method: immunoSEQ multiplex PCR; TCRdb's copy keeps in-frame clones and lacks some. The table includes about 150,000 clones, approximately 87% detected once. The specimen was peripheral blood, collected on day 0 of MenACWY control vaccination. The source of these receptors is an adult in good health.

This chain connects TRBV29-1 to TRBJ1-1; TRBD1 aligns across 8 bases. The CDR3 is 14 residues long. Per germline, CDR1 SQVTM and CDR2 ANQGSEA. Trimming at V came to 7 bases and at J to 4 bases, leaving 11 bases not matched to a gene. CDR3 sequence reads: CSASPDRGGTEAFF. The DNA for the CDR3 is TGCAGCGCCTCACCAGACAGGGGCGGCACTGAAGCTTTCTTT.

This chain links TRBV7-9 with TRBJ1-4; a possible D gene is TRBD1 (6 bases). Trimming removed 4 bases at V and 4 bases at J, with 13 bases between. CDR1 is SEHNR, CDR2 FQNEAQ, per germline (reference sequence). This CDR3 has 15 residues. Here the CDR3 DNA reads TGTGCCAGCAGCTCCGGACAGACGTATAATGAAAAACTGTTTTTT. Translating gives CASSSGQTYNEKLFF.

The V gene is TRBV25-1, the J gene TRBJ1-2; weak D call: TRBD1 (5 bases). Germline V gene lookup returns CDR1 MGHDK and CDR2 SYGVNS. The ends were cut back, 4 bases at V and 8 bases at J, with 23 bases in the middle. The CDR3 loop spans 16 amino acids. The CDR3 loop reads CASSVGPAATVIGYTF. The CDR3 DNA follows: TGTGCCAGCAGTGTAGGCCCAGCGGCGACAGTGATAGGCTACACCTTC.

CDR3 protein: CASSPRTRDTEQYF. The CDR3 DNA is TGTGCCAGCAGCCCCCGGACTAGGGACACCGAGCAGTACTTC. The chain is built from TRBV7-3 and TRBJ2-7; D might be TRBD2 (7 bases). V lost 5 bases and J 6 bases, leaving 17 bases between the germline ends. Germline CDR1 SGHTA, CDR2 FQGTGA. The CDR3 runs 14 residues.

This clone was detected only a few times. The rearrangement uses TRBV28 and TRBJ2-7, with D hard to call. Trimming stripped 6 bases from V and 3 bases from J, with 3 bases between. The CDR3 has 10 residues. Germline assignment: CDR1 MDHEN and CDR2 SYDVKM. For the CDR3, the DNA is TGTGCCAGCAGACACTACGAGCAGTACGTC. It yields the protein CASRHYEQYV.

The rearrangement uses TRBV5-1 and TRBJ2-5; 14 positions match TRBD2. Germline values: CDR1 SGHRS, CDR2 YFSETQ. The junction had 2 bases not matched to a gene; V was cut back by 4 bases and J by 3 bases. This CDR3 is built from 15 residues. CDR3 nucleotides: TGCGCCAGCAGCACGGGACTAGCGGGGGAAGAGACCCAGTACTTC. Translating it yields CASSTGLAGEETQYF.

This rearrangement joins TRBV28 to TRBJ2-3; D is ambiguous. CDR1 MDHEN and CDR2 SYDVKM come from the germline V gene. The length of the CDR3 is 16 residues. The V and J ends lost 6 bases and 0 bases respectively, with 16 bases between them. The CDR3 sequence: CASRAPLMHSTDTQYF. Written as DNA, the CDR3 is TGTGCCAGCAGAGCTCCCCTCATGCATAGCACAGATACGCAGTATTTT. Supplemented by reference TRBV28 and TRBJ2-3, the full variable domain reads DVKVTQSSRYLVKRTGEKVFLECVQDMDHENMFWYRQDPGLGLRLIYFSYDVKMKEKGDIPEGYSVSREKKERFSLILESASTNQTSMYLCASRAPLMHSTDTQYFGPGTRLTVL.

For the CDR3, the DNA is TGTGCCAGCAGTTTATCCCGCCCAGATACGCAGTATTTT. Translating it yields CASSLSRPDTQYF. V is TRBV27 and J is TRBJ2-3, with no clear D. V lost 0 bases and J lost 4, with 5 bases in between. The CDR3 is 13 amino acids. The germline gives CDR1 MNHEY, CDR2 SMNVEV (reference sequence).

The J gene is TRBJ2-7, the V gene TRBV5-1; 8 nucleotides align to TRBD2. Trimming at V came to 3 bases and at J to 0 bases, leaving 5 bases not matched to a gene. Per the germline V gene, CDR1 is SGHRS and CDR2 is YFSETQ. This CDR3 region has 15 residues. This CDR3 is CASSSLAGLSYEQYF. The CDR3 DNA reads as TGCGCCAGCAGCTCTCTAGCGGGCCTCTCCTACGAGCAGTACTTC. The full variable domain, rest sourced from reference TRBV5-1 and TRBJ2-7, is KAGVTQTPRYLIKTRGQQVTLSCSPISGHRSVSWYQQTPGQGLQFLFEYFSETQRNKGNFPGRFSGRQFSNSRSEMNVSTLELGDSALYLCASSSLAGLSYEQYFGPGTRLTVT.

This clone came up a few times. J is TRBJ1-2 and V is TRBV27; 8 positions agree with TRBD1. Germline trimming cut 5 bases from V and 8 bases from J; bases unmatched to any gene: 7. Germline lookup yields CDR1 MNHEY and CDR2 SMNVEV (reference sequence). The length of the CDR3 is 13 residues. The CDR3 DNA sequence: TGTGCCAGCAGTCGGCAGGGGGCGAGGGGCTACACCTTC. Protein product: CASSRQGARGYTF.

V gene TRBV5-8 combines with J gene TRBJ1-2, with a possible D match to TRBD1 (5 bases). The CDR3 is made up of 14 amino acids. The germline V and J ends were trimmed by 0 bases and 4 bases, with 10 bases remaining between them. Germline V CDR1 and CDR2: SGHTS, YDEGEE. CDR3 coding DNA: TGTGCCAGCAGCTTGGTTTGGACACTCTATGGCTACACCTTC. It translates to CASSLVWTLYGYTF.

The chain carries TRBV28 and TRBJ2-3; TRBD1 is a possible D gene (5 bases). The CDR3 extends over 15 amino acids. In germline, CDR1 is MDHEN, CDR2 SYDVKM. Trimming removed 3 bases from V and 2 bases from J, with 12 bases in between. CDR3: CASSFSQGVTDTQYF. CDR3 coding DNA: TGTGCCAGCAGTTTTTCGCAGGGTGTCACAGATACGCAGTATTTT. Based on the CDR3 plus reference TRBV28 and TRBJ2-3, the full variable domain is DVKVTQSSRYLVKRTGEKVFLECVQDMDHENMFWYRQDPGLGLRLIYFSYDVKMKEKGDIPEGYSVSREKKERFSLILESASTNQTSMYLCASSFSQGVTDTQYFGPGTRLTVL.

The chain links TRBV4-3 to TRBJ1-6, with 9 nucleotides matching TRBD1. The ends lost 4 bases at V and 6 bases at J; junction bases unmatched: 7. This CDR3 spans 16 amino acids. CDR1 is LGHNA, CDR2 YSLEER, per germline. CDR3 in amino acids: CASSPQTGGFNSPLHF. In DNA form, the CDR3 reads TGCGCCAGCAGCCCGCAGACAGGGGGGTTTAATTCACCCCTCCACTTT.

This chain links TRBV12-3 or TRBV12-4 with TRBJ1-2; D gene uncertain. The ends were cut back, 8 bases at V and 0 bases at J, with 10 bases in the middle. This CDR3 comprises 13 residues. DNA for the CDR3: TGTGCCAGCGCTACGAGTTCTAACTATGGCTACACCTTC. Amino acid sequence: CASATSSNYGYTF.

V gene TRBV5-1 combines with J gene TRBJ1-1, with TRBD1 identical over 10 bases. CDR3 length: 15 amino acids. The germline CDR1 and CDR2 sequences are SGHRS and YFSETQ. Trimming cost V 4 bases and J 0 bases; bases outside gene matches: 3. The CDR3 nucleotides read TGCGCCAGCAGCCCTGGGACAGGGGTGAACACTGAAGCTTTCTTT. Translated: CASSPGTGVNTEAFF.

The gene calls are TRBV13 and TRBJ2-1; perhaps D is TRBD1 or TRBD2 (5 bases each). V was clipped by 2 bases and J by 4 bases, with 9 bases between them. CDR1 PRHDT and CDR2 FYEKMQ come from the germline V gene (reference sequence). There are 14 residues in the CDR3. For the CDR3, the DNA is TGTGCCAGCAGCTTAACTAGACAGTACAATGAGCAGTTCTTC. It translates to CASSLTRQYNEQFF.

The V call is TRBV2, the J call TRBJ1-6, with TRBD1 as a possible D gene (6 bases). The CDR3 is 16 amino acids. The V gene lost 1 base and the J gene lost 7 bases, with 14 bases spanning the gap. In germline, CDR1 is SNHLY, CDR2 FYNNEI. The CDR3 loop is CASSEDLGGANSPLHF. CDR3 nucleotide sequence: TGTGCCAGCAGTGAAGATTTGGGGGGCGCAAATTCACCCCTCCACTTT.

The rearrangement joins TRBV5-6 to TRBJ1-1; possible D gene TRBD1, 6 bases. This CDR3 has 13 residues. The germline CDR1 and CDR2 sequences are SGHDT and YYEEEE. The ends were cut back, 0 bases at V and 11 bases at J, with 14 bases in the middle. CDR3 protein: CASSLGDTKAAFF. DNA for the CDR3: TGTGCCAGCAGCTTGGGGGACACCAAGGCGGCTTTCTTT.

The chain links TRBV5-6 to TRBJ2-3, with D perhaps matching TRBD1 or TRBD2 (5 bases each). CDR3 length equals 14 residues. V lost 4 bases and J 0 bases, leaving 9 bases between the germline ends. Per the germline V gene, CDR1 is SGHDT and CDR2 is YYEEEE. CDR3 coding DNA: TGTGCCAGCAGCGTCGGGGCTAGCACAGATACGCAGTATTTT. It is translated as CASSVGASTDTQYF.

The chain has TRBV18 and TRBJ1-5; 12 bases match TRBD1. CDR1 KGHSH and CDR2 LQKENI come from the germline V gene. The CDR3 is 19 amino acids. The J segment lost 2 bases and the V segment lost 4 bases, leaving 12 bases of the junction unmatched. The CDR3 bases are TGTGCCAGCTCACTAACCGGGACAGGGGGCGGCCCGGGCAATCAGCCCCAGCATTTT. Encoded protein: CASSLTGTGGGPGNQPQHF.

The gene calls are TRBV6-1 and TRBJ2-5, with TRBD2 as a possible D gene (7 bases). V was cut by 4 bases and J by 5 bases, with 20 bases left in between. This CDR3 contains 16 residues. Germline V CDR1 and CDR2: MNHNS, SASEGT. The CDR3 nucleotides are TGTGCCAGCAGTGCTGTGGGGTGGGGGGGCTACGAGACCCAGTACTTC. As protein: CASSAVGWGGYETQYF.

Here the CDR3 reads CASSSGQGAREKLFF. The CDR3 DNA reads as TGTGCCAGCAGCTCTGGACAGGGGGCGAGGGAAAAACTGTTTTTT. The V gene is TRBV7-9, the J gene TRBJ1-4; TRBD1 matches 11 bases. The CDR3 is made up of 15 amino acids. Germline-derived CDR1 and CDR2 are SEHNR and FQNEAQ (reference sequence). Trimming took 4 bases from V and 8 from J; bases not matched to a gene: 6.

The chain couples TRBV19 to TRBJ2-1, with a possible D match to TRBD2 (6 bases). Germline CDR1 LNHDA, CDR2 SQIVND (reference sequence). V was trimmed by 9 bases and J by 1 base, leaving 25 bases between them. The CDR3 sequence is 18 residues long. CDR3 in amino acids: CASSVPIPRLGSYNEQFF. DNA of the CDR3: TGTGCCAGCTCTGTACCGATACCGAGACTAGGTTCCTACAATGAGCAGTTCTTC.

The rearrangement links TRBV5-1 to TRBJ2-1; 7 nucleotides line up with TRBD2. Germline values: CDR1 SGHRS, CDR2 YFSETQ. This CDR3 region has 17 residues. The V gene end was trimmed by 0 bases and the J gene end by 3 bases; junction bases not matched to a gene: 9. The CDR3 coding sequence is TGCGCCAGCAGCTTGGAGGTGGGGAGGGATCACTACAATGAGCAGTTCTTC. Amino acid sequence: CASSLEVGRDHYNEQFF. Full variable domain (rest looked up from reference TRBV5-1 and TRBJ2-1): KAGVTQTPRYLIKTRGQQVTLSCSPISGHRSVSWYQQTPGQGLQFLFEYFSETQRNKGNFPGRFSGRQFSNSRSEMNVSTLELGDSALYLCASSLEVGRDHYNEQFFGPGTRLTVL.

V and J are TRBV7-2 and TRBJ2-7; 10 bases map to TRBD2. Germline CDR1 and CDR2: SGHTA and FQGNSA. This CDR3 is 15 amino acids long. J lost 3 bases, V lost 9 bases, and 11 bases had no gene match. The CDR3 loop reads CASQVGASGSYEQYF. The CDR3 region has the DNA TGTGCCAGTCAGGTAGGGGCTAGCGGGAGCTACGAGCAGTACTTC.

This chain joins TRBV29-1 and TRBJ2-7; D is undetermined. This CDR3 spans 11 amino acids. Germline CDR1 SQVTM, CDR2 ANQGSEA. V was shortened by 4 bases and J by 0 bases, with 4 bases between the two germline ends. The CDR3: CSVVISYEQYF. CDR3 nucleotides: TGCAGCGTTGTTATCTCCTACGAGCAGTACTTC.

The chain is built from TRBV7-2 and TRBJ2-5; no clear D. Germline values: CDR1 SGHTA, CDR2 FQGNSA. This CDR3 is built from 13 residues. V lost 4 bases, J lost 10 bases, and 16 bases lay in between. Here the CDR3 DNA reads TGTGCCAGCAGCTCCACCCCCCTGATGGGCCAGTACTTC. Amino acids: CASSSTPLMGQYF.

This chain connects TRBV3-1 (or the pseudogene TRBV3-2) to TRBJ2-1; 9 positions match TRBD1. CDR1 is LGHDT and CDR2 is YNNKEL in the germline V gene (reference sequence). V gave up 1 base and J gave up 9 bases; unmatched junction bases: 4. This CDR3 has 14 amino acids. In DNA, the CDR3 is TGTGCCAGCAGCCAAGTGGCGACAGGGGGTGAGCAGTTCTTC. Its translation is CASSQVATGGEQFF.